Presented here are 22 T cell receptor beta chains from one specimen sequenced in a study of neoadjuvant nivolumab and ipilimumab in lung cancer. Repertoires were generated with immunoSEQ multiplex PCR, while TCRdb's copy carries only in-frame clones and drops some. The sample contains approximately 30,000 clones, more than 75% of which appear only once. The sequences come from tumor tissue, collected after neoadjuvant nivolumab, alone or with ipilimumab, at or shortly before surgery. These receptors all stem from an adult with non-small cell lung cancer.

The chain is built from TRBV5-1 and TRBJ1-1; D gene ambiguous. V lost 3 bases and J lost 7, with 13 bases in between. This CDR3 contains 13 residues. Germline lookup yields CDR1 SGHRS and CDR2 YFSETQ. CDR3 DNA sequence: TGCGCCAGCAGCTCGGGTGACCGAGTTGAAGCTTTCTTT. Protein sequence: CASSSGDRVEAFF.

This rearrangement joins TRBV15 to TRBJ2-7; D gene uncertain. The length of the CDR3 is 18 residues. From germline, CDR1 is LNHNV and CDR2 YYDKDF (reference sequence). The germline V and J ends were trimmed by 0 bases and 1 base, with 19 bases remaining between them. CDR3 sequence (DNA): TGTGCCACCAGCAGAGATAACCCAGGCCCTACCACTTCCTACGAGCAGTACTTC. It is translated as CATSRDNPGPTTSYEQYF.

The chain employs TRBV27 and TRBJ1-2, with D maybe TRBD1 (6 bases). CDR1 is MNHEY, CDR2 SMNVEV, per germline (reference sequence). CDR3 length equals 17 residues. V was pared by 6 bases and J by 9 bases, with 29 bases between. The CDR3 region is CASSPGTGRPAIGSYTF. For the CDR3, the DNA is TGTGCCAGCAGCCCGGGAACAGGGCGGCCAGCCATAGGGAGCTACACCTTC.

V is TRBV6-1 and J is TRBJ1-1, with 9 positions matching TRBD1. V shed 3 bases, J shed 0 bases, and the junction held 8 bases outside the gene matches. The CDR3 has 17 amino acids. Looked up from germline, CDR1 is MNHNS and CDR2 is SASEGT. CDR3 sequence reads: CASSDPGQGFMNTEAFF. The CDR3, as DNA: TGTGCCAGCAGTGATCCGGGACAGGGTTTTATGAACACTGAAGCTTTCTTT.

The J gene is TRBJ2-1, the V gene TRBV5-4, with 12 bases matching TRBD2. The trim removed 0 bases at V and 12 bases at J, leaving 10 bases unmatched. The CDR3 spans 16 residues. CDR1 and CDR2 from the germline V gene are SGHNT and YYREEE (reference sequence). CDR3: CASSLELAGGPVRQFF. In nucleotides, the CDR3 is TGTGCCAGCAGCTTGGAACTAGCGGGAGGTCCAGTGAGGCAGTTCTTC. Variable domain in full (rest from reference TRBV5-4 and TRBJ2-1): ETGVTQSPTHLIKTRGQQVTLRCSSQSGHNTVSWYQQALGQGPQFIFQYYREEENGRGNFPPRFSGLQFPNYSSELNVNALELDDSALYLCASSLELAGGPVRQFFGPGTRLTVL.

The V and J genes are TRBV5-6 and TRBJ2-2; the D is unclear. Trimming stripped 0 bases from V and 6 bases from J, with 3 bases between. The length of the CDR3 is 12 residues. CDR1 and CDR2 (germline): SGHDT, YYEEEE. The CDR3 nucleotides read TGTGCCAGCAGCTTGGCCCCCGGGGAGCTGTTTTTT. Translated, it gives CASSLAPGELFF. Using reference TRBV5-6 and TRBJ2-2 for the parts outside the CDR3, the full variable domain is DAGVTQSPTHLIKTRGQQVTLRCSPKSGHDTVSWYQQALGQGPQFIFQYYEEEERQRGNFPDRFSGHQFPNYSSELNVNALLLGDSALYLCASSLAPGELFFGEGSRLTVL.

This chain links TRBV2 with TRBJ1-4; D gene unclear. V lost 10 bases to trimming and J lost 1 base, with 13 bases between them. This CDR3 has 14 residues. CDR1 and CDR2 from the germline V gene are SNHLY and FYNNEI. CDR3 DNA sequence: TGTGCCACCCGGAAGATGTTAACTAATGAAAAACTGTTTTTT. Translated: CATRKMLTNEKLFF.

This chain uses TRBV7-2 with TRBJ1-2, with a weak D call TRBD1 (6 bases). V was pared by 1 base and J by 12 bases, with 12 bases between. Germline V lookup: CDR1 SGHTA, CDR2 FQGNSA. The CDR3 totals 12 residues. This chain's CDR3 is CASSLDRRGNTF. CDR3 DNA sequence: TGTGCCAGCAGCTTAGACCGCAGGGGAAACACCTTC.

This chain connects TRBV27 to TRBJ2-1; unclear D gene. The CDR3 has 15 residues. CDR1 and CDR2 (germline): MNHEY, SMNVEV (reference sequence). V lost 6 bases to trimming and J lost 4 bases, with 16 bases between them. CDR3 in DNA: TGTGCCAGCAGAGAAGCCAGGTTCGGATACAATGAGCAGTTCTTC. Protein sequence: CASREARFGYNEQFF.

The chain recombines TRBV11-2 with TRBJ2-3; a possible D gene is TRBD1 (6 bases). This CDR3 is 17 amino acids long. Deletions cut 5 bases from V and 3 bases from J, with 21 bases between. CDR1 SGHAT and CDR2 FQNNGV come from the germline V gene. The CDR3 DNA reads TGTGCCAGCAGCCGCTTGGGGGCTGGGTTTGAAACAGATACGCAGTATTTT. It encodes CASSRLGAGFETDTQYF.

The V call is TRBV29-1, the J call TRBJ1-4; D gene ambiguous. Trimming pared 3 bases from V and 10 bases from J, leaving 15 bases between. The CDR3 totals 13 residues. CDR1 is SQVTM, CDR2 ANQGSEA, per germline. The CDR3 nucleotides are TGCAGCGTTGAGATGGAGGGTCTCGGAAAACTGTTTTTT. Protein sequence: CSVEMEGLGKLFF.

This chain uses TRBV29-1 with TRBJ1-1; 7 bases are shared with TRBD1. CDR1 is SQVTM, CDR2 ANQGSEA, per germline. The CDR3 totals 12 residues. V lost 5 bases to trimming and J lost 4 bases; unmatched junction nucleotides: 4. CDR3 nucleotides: TGCAGCGTTCAACAGGGGCCCACTGAAGCTTTCTTT. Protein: CSVQQGPTEAFF.

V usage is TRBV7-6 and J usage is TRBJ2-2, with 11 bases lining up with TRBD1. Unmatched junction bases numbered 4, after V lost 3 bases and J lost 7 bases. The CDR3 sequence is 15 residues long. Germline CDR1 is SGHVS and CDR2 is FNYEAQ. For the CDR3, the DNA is TGTGCCAGCAGCTTTGGACAGGGGGCCTTCGGGGAGCTGTTTTTT. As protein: CASSFGQGAFGELFF.

The CDR3, as DNA: TGTGCCAGCGGGGACTTATCCTACAATGAGCAGTTCTTC. As protein: CASGDLSYNEQFF. The V and J genes are TRBV28 and TRBJ2-1; tentative D call: TRBD2 (6 bases). Trimming removed 8 bases from V and 1 base from J, with 9 bases in between. Germline values: CDR1 MDHEN, CDR2 SYDVKM. CDR3 size: 13 residues. The complete variable domain, with remaining parts taken from reference TRBV28 and TRBJ2-1, reads DVKVTQSSRYLVKRTGEKVFLECVQDMDHENMFWYRQDPGLGLRLIYFSYDVKMKEKGDIPEGYSVSREKKERFSLILESASTNQTSMYLCASGDLSYNEQFFGPGTRLTVL.

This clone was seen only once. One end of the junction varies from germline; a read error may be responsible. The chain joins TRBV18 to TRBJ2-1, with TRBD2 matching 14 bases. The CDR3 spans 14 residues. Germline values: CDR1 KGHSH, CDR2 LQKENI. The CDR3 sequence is CASSLPGTSGSGVF. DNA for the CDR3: TGTGCCAGCTCACTTCCCGGGACTAGCGGGAGTGGGGTCTTC. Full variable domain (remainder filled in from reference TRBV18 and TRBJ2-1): NAGVMQNPRHLVRRRGQEARLRCSPMKGHSHVYWYRQLPEEGLKFMVYLQKENIIDESGMPKERFSAEFPKEGPSILRIQQVVRGDSAAYFCASSLPGTSGSGVFGPGTRLTVL.

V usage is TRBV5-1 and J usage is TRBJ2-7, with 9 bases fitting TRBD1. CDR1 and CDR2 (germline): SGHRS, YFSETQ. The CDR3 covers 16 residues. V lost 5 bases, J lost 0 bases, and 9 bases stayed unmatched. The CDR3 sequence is CASSRAGTGSSYEQYF. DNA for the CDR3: TGCGCCAGCAGTCGCGCCGGGACAGGGTCCTCCTACGAGCAGTACTTC.

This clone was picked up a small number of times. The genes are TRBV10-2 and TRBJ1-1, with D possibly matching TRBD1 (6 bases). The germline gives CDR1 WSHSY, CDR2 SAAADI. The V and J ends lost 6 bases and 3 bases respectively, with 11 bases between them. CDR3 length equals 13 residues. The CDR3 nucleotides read TGCGCCAGCAGAACAGGGTGGGACACTGAAGCTTTCTTT. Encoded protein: CASRTGWDTEAFF.

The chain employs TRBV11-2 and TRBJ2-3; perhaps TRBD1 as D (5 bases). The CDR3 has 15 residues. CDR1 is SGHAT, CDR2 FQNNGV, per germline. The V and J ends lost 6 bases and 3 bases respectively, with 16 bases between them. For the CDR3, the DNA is TGTGCCAGCAGTCTTGACAGAGACCCAACAGATACGCAGTATTTT. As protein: CASSLDRDPTDTQYF.

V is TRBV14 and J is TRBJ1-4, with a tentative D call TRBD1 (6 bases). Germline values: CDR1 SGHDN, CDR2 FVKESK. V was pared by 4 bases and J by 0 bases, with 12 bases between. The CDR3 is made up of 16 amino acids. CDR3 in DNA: TGTGCCAGCAGCCCCACAGGGACTGCAACTAATGAAAAACTGTTTTTT. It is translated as CASSPTGTATNEKLFF.

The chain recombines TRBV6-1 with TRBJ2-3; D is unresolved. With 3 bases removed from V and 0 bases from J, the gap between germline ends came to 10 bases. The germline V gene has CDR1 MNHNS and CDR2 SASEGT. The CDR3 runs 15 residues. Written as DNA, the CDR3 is TGTGCCAGCAGTGAGTACGGATGGAGCACAGATACGCAGTATTTT. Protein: CASSEYGWSTDTQYF.

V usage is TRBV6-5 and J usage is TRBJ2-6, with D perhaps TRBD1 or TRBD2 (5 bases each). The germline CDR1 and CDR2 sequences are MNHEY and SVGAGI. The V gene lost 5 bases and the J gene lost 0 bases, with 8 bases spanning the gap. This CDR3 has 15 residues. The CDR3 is CASSGTASGANVLTF. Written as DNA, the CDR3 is TGTGCCAGCAGTGGGACGGCCTCTGGGGCCAACGTCCTGACTTTC.

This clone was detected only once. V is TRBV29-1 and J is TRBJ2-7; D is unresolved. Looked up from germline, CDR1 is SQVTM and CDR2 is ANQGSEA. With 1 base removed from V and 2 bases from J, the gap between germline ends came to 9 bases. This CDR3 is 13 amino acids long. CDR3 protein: CSVEVRNAYEQYF. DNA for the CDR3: TGCAGCGTTGAAGTCAGAAACGCCTACGAGCAGTACTTC.